Below, 26 T cell receptor beta chains from the same sample are listed, as sequenced in a study of molecular identifiers for immune sequencing clone quantification (dated by TCRdb to between 2018 and 2020). Library preparation used PCR. The reads were generated on a NextSeq 500. The public reads were run again by TCRdb, first through fastp at Q25 and then through MiXCR, and only productive beta chains were kept. Rows matching on CDR3 protein sequence are summarized as one entry with the most common DNA and genes. This sample gives approximately 500,000 distinct CDR3 sequences in total; around 23% of them show up just once. Clones ranked in the top ten supply just over 0.75% of the sample. Sample: naive CD8+ T cells from blood, with Jurkat cell RNA spiked in. In the paper's terms, the cell subset or site label means: FACS-sorted CD8+CD4-CCR7+CD45RA+ naive T cells. The receptors stem from a human donor in good health. Some libraries in this study had Jurkat cell RNA spiked in.

The V and J genes are TRBV20-1 and TRBJ2-2; TRBD2 matches at 10 bases. Germline loops: CDR1 DFQATT, CDR2 SNEGSKA (reference sequence). The CDR3 is 14 amino acids. With 6 bases clipped from V and 6 bases from J, the junction kept 7 bases outside the gene matches. CDR3 nucleotides: TGCAGTGCCAGCGGGGGGGCGAAGCCCGGGGAGCTGTTTTTT. Translating gives CSASGGAKPGELFF.

About this clonotype itself: In this CDR3 the conserved last residue, phenylalanine or tryptophan, is missing, so a read error is likely. The chain has TRBV2 and TRBJ1-2, with 8 bases identical to TRBD1. This CDR3 comprises 15 residues. V lost 4 bases and J lost 1; bases outside the gene matches: 5. Germline V CDR1 and CDR2: SNHLY, FYNNEI. The DNA for the CDR3 is TGTGCCAGCAGTGGTGGACAGGGCGATAACTATGGCTACACCTCC. Protein product: CASSGGQGDNYGYTS.

The rearrangement links TRBV24-1 to TRBJ2-3; a possible D gene is TRBD2 (6 bases). The CDR3 covers 16 residues. The V gene's germline CDR1 is KGHDR and CDR2 SFDVKD. Trimming removed 1 base from V and 6 bases from J, with 16 bases in between. The CDR3 loop is CATSDFLGGNADTQYF. CDR3 bases: TGTGCCACCAGTGATTTTCTAGGAGGGAATGCGGATACGCAGTATTTT.

In its sample, this clonotype was seen once. This sequence joins TRBV14 and TRBJ1-1; D unresolved. V was pared by 0 bases and J by 4 bases, with 6 bases between. There are 13 residues in the CDR3. CDR1 and CDR2 (germline): SGHDN, FVKESK. CDR3 sequence (DNA): TGTGCCAGCAGCCAAGATTGGCGCACTGAAGCTTTCTTT. Translating gives CASSQDWRTEAFF.

The chain combines TRBV23-1 with TRBJ1-1, with 8 bases matching TRBD1. TRBV23-1 is identified as an open reading frame with a role that is uncertain. J gave up 0 bases and V 8 bases, and 14 bases lay outside the gene matches. The CDR3 runs to 17 residues. This CDR3 is CASPRAAGGPLNTEAFF. The CDR3 DNA sequence: TGCGCCAGCCCCAGAGCAGCAGGGGGCCCTCTGAACACTGAAGCTTTCTTT.

Only a few counts were recorded for this clonotype. The V call is TRBV27, the J call TRBJ2-7; D is unclear. CDR1 is MNHEY and CDR2 is SMNVEV in the germline V gene (reference sequence). V lost 8 bases, J lost 3 bases, and 20 bases lay in between. CDR3 size: 15 residues. The CDR3 region is CASGRFGPVLYEQYF. The CDR3 coding sequence is TGTGCCAGCGGCCGGTTCGGACCAGTCCTCTACGAGCAGTACTTC.

The V call is TRBV19, the J call TRBJ2-7; 9 bases map to TRBD1. Germline V gene data show CDR1 as LNHDA and CDR2 as SQIVND (reference sequence). V shed 6 bases, J shed 4 bases, and the junction held 10 bases outside the gene matches. This CDR3 comprises 15 residues. Here the CDR3 DNA reads TGTGCCAGTAGGGTACCGGGACAGGGCCTATACGAGCAGTACTTC. Its protein is CASRVPGQGLYEQYF.

This clonotype occurred a few times. The gene calls are TRBV27 and TRBJ1-3, with D unresolved. The V and J ends lost 2 bases and 2 bases respectively, with 7 bases between them. CDR3 length: 14 amino acids. The germline CDR1 and CDR2 sequences are MNHEY and SMNVEV (reference sequence). CDR3 loop: CASSLQGPGNTIYF. As DNA, the CDR3 is TGTGCCAGCAGTTTACAAGGTCCTGGAAACACCATATATTTT.

Regarding this clonotype: One base away lies a much larger clone, so this may be a sequencing read error. J is TRBJ1-1 and V is TRBV7-9; 7 bases align to TRBD1. The CDR3 extends over 15 amino acids. Germline assignment: CDR1 SEHNR and CDR2 FQNEAQ (reference sequence). The DNA for the CDR3 is TGTGCCGGCAGCTTCGTTACAGGGGAGAACACTGAAGCTTTCTTT. It yields the protein CAGSFVTGENTEAFF.

A few counts support this clonotype. The rearrangement joins TRBV4-1 to TRBJ2-1; tentatively, D is TRBD1 (6 bases). V lost 2 bases and J lost 6, with 11 bases in between. The germline CDR1 and CDR2 sequences are MGHRA and YSYEKL. This CDR3 has 14 amino acids. The CDR3 is CASSQPGQFNEQFF. In DNA form, the CDR3 reads TGCGCCAGCAGCCAACCAGGACAGTTCAATGAGCAGTTCTTC.

This rearrangement joins TRBV24-1 to TRBJ1-1; a weak D match, TRBD1 (6 bases). This CDR3 region has 13 residues. V was shortened by 7 bases and J by 6 bases, with 14 bases between the two germline ends. Germline V gene sequence: CDR1 KGHDR, CDR2 SFDVKD. The CDR3 here is CATSETGTAEAFF. DNA for the CDR3: TGTGCCACCAGCGAAACAGGGACTGCTGAAGCTTTCTTT.

The rearrangement joins TRBV28 to TRBJ1-5, with D possibly being TRBD1 (5 bases). The CDR3 runs to 20 residues. Looked up from germline, CDR1 is MDHEN and CDR2 is SYDVKM. The ends were cut back, 5 bases at V and 5 bases at J, with 31 bases in the middle. DNA for the CDR3: TGTGCCAGCAGTACACCCAACGGGGCCCTTCCCGGGGAAGGCGATCAGCCCCAGCATTTT. As protein: CASSTPNGALPGEGDQPQHF.

This sequence joins TRBV21-1 and TRBJ2-7. TRBV21-1 is listed as a pseudogene. The CDR3 loop spans 13 amino acids. CDR3 DNA sequence: TGTGCCAGCAGCAAAGTCGGAGACTACGAGCAGTACTTC. This codes for CASSKVGDYEQYF.

V and J are TRBV2 and TRBJ1-5; D gene ambiguous. The CDR3 has 13 amino acids. Trimming cost V 8 bases and J 1 base, with 9 bases left between them. Germline CDR1 is SNHLY and CDR2 is FYNNEI. CDR3 amino acids: CASHARSNQPQHF. The CDR3 region has the DNA TGTGCCAGCCATGCGAGAAGCAATCAGCCCCAGCATTTT. Full variable domain (rest looked up from reference TRBV2 and TRBJ1-5): EPEVTQTPSHQVTQMGQEVILRCVPISNHLYFYWYRQILGQKVEFLVSFYNNEISEKSEIFDDQFSVERPDGSNFTLKIRSTKLEDSAMYFCASHARSNQPQHFGDGTRLSIL.

In this sample, this clonotype turned up a few times. V gene TRBV18 combines with J gene TRBJ2-3; D gene unclear. V lost 0 bases and J 2 bases, leaving 12 bases between the germline ends. CDR3 length: 16 residues. CDR1 is KGHSH and CDR2 is LQKENI in the germline V gene. DNA for the CDR3: TGTGCCAGCTCACCACCGGAGCGCCCTGACACAGATACGCAGTATTTT. It translates to CASSPPERPDTDTQYF. The full variable domain, rest sourced from reference TRBV18 and TRBJ2-3, is NAGVMQNPRHLVRRRGQEARLRCSPMKGHSHVYWYRQLPEEGLKFMVYLQKENIIDESGMPKERFSAEFPKEGPSILRIQQVVRGDSAAYFCASSPPERPDTDTQYFGPGTRLTVL.

Worth noting for this clonotype: A read error may be the cause here, since a much bigger clone is one base away. V usage is TRBV28 and J usage is TRBJ2-3; 12 bases are shared with TRBD2. Per germline, CDR1 MDHEN and CDR2 SYDVKM. Trimming at V came to 4 bases and at J to 0 bases, leaving 11 bases not matched to a gene. This CDR3 is built from 19 residues. CDR3 bases: TGTGCCAGCAGTTCCCCTCTCGTGACTAGCGGGAGTAGCACAGATACGCAGTATTTT. It translates to CASSSPLVTSGSSTDTQYF.

This clonotype was seen many times. The chain combines TRBV4-1 with TRBJ1-1; 7 bases map to TRBD1. The V gene's germline CDR1 is MGHRA and CDR2 YSYEKL. The CDR3 loop spans 16 amino acids. Trimming took 4 bases from V and 7 from J; bases not matched to a gene: 15. CDR3 bases: TGCGCCAGCAGCCCAAATTCGATGGGACAGCTACATGAAGCTTTCTTT. The encoded protein is CASSPNSMGQLHEAFF.

In this sample, this clonotype turned up many times. The chain recombines TRBV15 with TRBJ2-4, with 7 bases lining up with TRBD1. Germline values: CDR1 LNHNV, CDR2 YYDKDF (reference sequence). The CDR3 extends over 15 amino acids. V shed 5 bases, J shed 6 bases, and the junction held 10 bases outside the gene matches. The CDR3: CATSLALGQLNIQYF. CDR3 sequence (DNA): TGTGCCACCAGCCTAGCCCTGGGACAGCTAAACATTCAGTACTTC.

This rearrangement joins TRBV2 to TRBJ1-6; no clear D. V was clipped by 5 bases and J by 9 bases, with 17 bases between them. Per the germline V gene, CDR1 is SNHLY and CDR2 is FYNNEI. CDR3 size: 15 residues. CDR3 nucleotides: TGTGCCAGCAGTACCCGGGAGGGTTTGGGTTCACCCCTCCACTTT. It specifies CASSTREGLGSPLHF.

This clonotype was observed many times. The chain is built from TRBV6-6 and TRBJ2-7; D may be TRBD1 (6 bases). Germline CDR1 and CDR2: MNHNY and SVGAGI (reference sequence). Trimming took off 5 bases at V and 7 bases at J, with 12 bases between the two ends. This CDR3 is 12 amino acids long. The CDR3: CASSDRPGEQYF. The DNA for the CDR3 is TGTGCCAGCAGTGACAGGCCGGGGGAGCAGTACTTC.

The chain couples TRBV4-3 to TRBJ1-1, with 8 bases lining up with TRBD1. The germline V gene encodes CDR1 LGHNA and CDR2 YSLEER. This CDR3 has 17 amino acids. The V and J ends lost 4 bases and 1 base, in that order; junction bases with no gene match: 11. The CDR3 loop reads CASSRSPVGQGNTEAFF. The CDR3 DNA follows: TGCGCCAGCAGCCGCTCGCCCGTAGGACAGGGGAACACTGAAGCTTTCTTT.

This clonotype was detected only a few times. The chain employs TRBV7-6 and TRBJ2-7, with TRBD2 as a possible D gene (6 bases). The CDR3 covers 17 residues. CDR1 is SGHVS, CDR2 FNYEAQ, per germline. The V end was cut by 4 bases, the J end by 3 bases, with 22 bases between. CDR3 nucleotide sequence: TGTGCCAGCAGCTCACCCGCTAGTGGGAGGCTGAACTACGAGCAGTACTTC. Protein product: CASSSPASGRLNYEQYF.

This clonotype showed up just a few times. This chain joins TRBV11-3 and TRBJ2-7; 7 bases fit TRBD2. CDR3 length: 13 amino acids. Germline CDR1 and CDR2: SGHNT and YENEEA. With V trimmed by 3 bases and J by 6 bases, 5 bases remained unmatched. DNA for the CDR3: TGTGCCAGCAGCTTCTCGGGGGGAAGCGAGCAGTACTTC. The encoded protein is CASSFSGGSEQYF.

Comments on this clonotype: Relative to the germline gene, one junction end is altered; a read error may explain this. The chain joins TRBV27 to TRBJ1-1; D is perhaps TRBD1 (5 bases). This CDR3 has 15 residues. CDR1 is MNHEY and CDR2 is SMNVEV in the germline V gene (reference sequence). In DNA form, the CDR3 reads TGTGCCCGCAGTCCGTGGGCCGGGACGTACCCTGAAGCTTTCTTT. Residues: CARSPWAGTYPEAFF.

The chain employs TRBV7-6 and TRBJ2-7, with 7 bases lining up with TRBD2. V dropped 0 bases and J dropped 9; count of bases not matched to a gene: 5. CDR3 length: 13 amino acids. Germline-derived CDR1 and CDR2 are SGHVS and FNYEAQ. This CDR3 reads CASSLARGSGQYF. DNA of the CDR3: TGTGCCAGCAGCTTAGCGCGGGGGAGCGGGCAGTACTTC.

This clonotype occurred many times. V and J are TRBV29-1 and TRBJ1-1, with unresolved D. The germline CDR1 and CDR2 sequences are SQVTM and ANQGSEA. Trimming removed 6 bases at V and 3 bases at J, with 11 bases between. The CDR3 length is 12 residues. CDR3 nucleotides: TGCAGCGTACCCCTTGGATACACTGAAGCTTTCTTT. This sequence encodes CSVPLGYTEAFF.